The rows below give T cell receptor beta chains drawn from one sample of a study of CD4+ T cells in melanoma. Generated by immunoSEQ multiplex PCR, the TCRdb table keeps only in-frame clones and is missing some. The sample holds about 55,000 clones, more than 60% seen once. The sample comprised tumor tissue. The source of these receptors is a human donor with melanoma. Both conserved end residues are part of each CDR3. D genes are given only for firm matches. Expanded clones get a size class; other rows say once, few or many, or leave the size out.

cdr3_aa,cdr3_nt,clone_size,v_call,j_call,d_call
CASSPLGYRGHTDTQYF,TGCGCCAGCAGCCCACTGGGTTACAGGGGCCACACAGATACGCAGTATTTT,-,TRBV5-1,TRBJ2-3,TRBD1
CASGPGYNSPLHF,TGTGCCAGCGGCCCGGGGTATAATTCACCCCTCCACTTT,-,TRBV2,TRBJ1-6,-
CASSSEPGNTIYF,TGCGCCAGCAGCTCCGAACCCGGAAACACCATATATTTT,-,TRBV5-1,TRBJ1-3,-
CSVEPDRGGETQYF,TGCAGCGTTGAGCCGGACAGGGGGGGGGAGACCCAGTACTTC,-,TRBV29-1,TRBJ2-5,TRBD1
CASSSDRASTGELFF,TGTGCCAGCAGCTCGGACAGGGCGAGCACCGGGGAGCTGTTTTTT,few,TRBV7-6,TRBJ2-2,TRBD1
CAWTRGTGPGNTIYF,TGTGCCTGGACCCGCGGGACAGGGCCTGGAAACACCATATATTTT,-,TRBV30,TRBJ1-3,TRBD1
CASSLFTDTQYF,TGTGCCAGCAGCTTGTTTACAGATACGCAGTATTTT,-,TRBV5-6,TRBJ2-3,-
CASEGTANSPLHF,TGTGCCAGTGAGGGGACAGCGAATTCACCCCTCCACTTT,few,TRBV19,TRBJ1-6,TRBD1
CASSLQLSNQPQHF,TGTGCCAGCAGTCTACAGCTTAGCAATCAGCCCCAGCATTTT,-,TRBV6-6,TRBJ1-5,-
CASSIQGDNQPQHF,TGTGCCAGTAGTATACAGGGAGACAATCAGCCCCAGCATTTT,-,TRBV19,TRBJ1-5,-
CASSLRNSAQYGYTF,TGTGCCAGCAGTCTCAGGAACTCAGCCCAATATGGCTACACCTTC,-,TRBV27,TRBJ1-2,-
CASRSGAYEQYF,TGTGCCAGCAGAAGTGGGGCCTACGAGCAGTACTTC,-,TRBV2,TRBJ2-7,-
CASSELGTYEQYF,TGTGCCAGCAGTGAACTAGGAACCTACGAGCAGTACTTC,many,TRBV25-1,TRBJ2-7,-
CASSPTGLAATDTQYF,TGCGCCAGCAGCCCCACGGGACTAGCGGCCACAGATACGCAGTATTTT,-,TRBV4-1,TRBJ2-3,TRBD2
CASRVGQGRFGGYTF,TGTGCCAGCAGAGTAGGACAGGGGAGATTTGGAGGCTACACCTTC,-,TRBV2,TRBJ1-2,TRBD1
CASSVWTSGGGTQYF,TGTGCCAGCAGTGTTTGGACTAGCGGGGGGGGGACCCAGTACTTC,-,TRBV2,TRBJ2-5,TRBD2
CASSRRGGSEFF,TGTGCCAGCAGCCGCCGGGGTGGCTCGGAGTTCTTC,-,TRBV7-9,TRBJ2-1,-
CASSSGTREQFF,TGTGCCAGCAGCTCCGGGACAAGGGAGCAGTTCTTC,-,TRBV7-2,TRBJ2-1,-
CASRAQGNYGYTF,TGTGCCAGCAGGGCACAGGGAAACTATGGCTACACCTTC,-,TRBV2,TRBJ1-2,-
CASVSPYGYTF,TGTGCCAGCGTCAGTCCCTATGGCTACACCTTC,-,TRBV7-9,TRBJ1-2,-
CASSFSGTETQYF,TGCGCCAGCAGCTTCTCCGGGACAGAGACCCAGTACTTC,once,TRBV5-1,TRBJ2-5,-
CASSLTQGRYEQYF,TGTGCCAGCAGCTTAACGCAGGGGCGGTACGAGCAGTACTTC,-,TRBV13,TRBJ2-7,-
CASSLAGTVIYGYTF,TGTGCCAGCAGTCTAGCCGGGACGGTGATATATGGCTACACCTTC,medium-sized,TRBV6-6,TRBJ1-2,-
CASFRDGFYTF,TGTGCCAGTTTCCGGGACGGCTTTTACACCTTC,-,TRBV6-1,TRBJ1-2,-
CASSARLAGVSRANVLTF,TGTGCCAGTAGTGCCAGACTAGCGGGGGTCTCTAGGGCCAACGTCCTGACTTTC,-,TRBV19,TRBJ2-6,TRBD2
CASSQEVGGAYEQYF,TGCGCCAGCAGCCAAGAAGTTGGAGGGGCCTACGAGCAGTACTTC,-,TRBV4-1,TRBJ2-7,-
CASSIVLRGTGDNEQFF,TGTGCCAGTAGTATAGTTTTGAGGGGGACAGGCGACAATGAGCAGTTCTTC,few,TRBV19,TRBJ2-1,TRBD1
CASSWGTMGDTQYF,TGTGCCAGCAGTTGGGGGACTATGGGAGATACGCAGTATTTT,-,TRBV7-6,TRBJ2-3,TRBD2
CASRTGTLAEKLFF,TGTGCCAGCAGGACCGGGACATTAGCTGAAAAACTGTTTTTT,-,TRBV6-1,TRBJ1-4,-
CASSLGTGTYEQYF,TGTGCCAGCAGCCTAGGGACAGGAACCTACGAGCAGTACTTC,-,TRBV7-9,TRBJ2-7,TRBD1
CASSLEGQAADTQYF,TGTGCCAGCAGCTTAGAGGGACAGGCGGCAGATACGCAGTATTTT,-,TRBV11-1,TRBJ2-3,TRBD1
CASSVQGFDTDTQYF,TGTGCCAGCAGTGTACAGGGTTTCGACACAGATACGCAGTATTTT,-,TRBV6-5,TRBJ2-3,-
CASKAGQGWADTQYF,TGTGCCAGCAAGGCCGGACAGGGGTGGGCAGATACGCAGTATTTT,-,TRBV6-1,TRBJ2-3,TRBD1
CASSGQGLGETQYF,TGTGCCAGCAGTGGACAGGGGTTAGGGGAGACCCAGTACTTC,-,TRBV6-1,TRBJ2-5,TRBD1
CASSEIGTVNYEQYF,TGTGCCAGCAGTGAAATCGGGACAGTAAACTACGAGCAGTACTTC,-,TRBV6-1,TRBJ2-7,TRBD1
CASSSMAGSYNEQFF,TGTGCCAGCAGCTCGATGGCGGGCTCCTACAATGAGCAGTTCTTC,-,TRBV7-2,TRBJ2-1,-
CASSPGTDPYEQYF,TGCGCCAGCAGCCCTGGGACGGATCCCTACGAGCAGTACTTC,-,TRBV5-1,TRBJ2-7,-
CASSLVDSLEQYF,TGTGCCAGCAGCTTGGTAGACAGCCTCGAGCAGTACTTC,-,TRBV5-6,TRBJ2-7,-